The 23 T cell receptor beta chains reported below all come from one sample, sequenced in a study of human T cells and chemical hapten exposure. The sample's time point: pre-sensitization, week 0. Treatment noted: therapeutic diphenylcyclopropenone sensitization with weekly scalp DPC. TCRdb re-analysed the RACE reads in MiXCR, keeping a single row per CDR3 protein. Of approximately 260,000 distinct CDR3 sequences listed, about 9% are singletons. Sequenced material: whole blood, taken in connection with sensitization to the hapten diphenylcyclopropenone (DPC). The receptor set was obtained from a woman in her 40s with alopecia areata. Some clones in this sample may be carry-over from other donors' samples.

In its sample, this clonotype was seen many times. V gene TRBV7-2 combines with J gene TRBJ1-2; possible D gene TRBD1, 6 bases. Per the germline V gene, CDR1 is SGHTA and CDR2 is FQGNSA. V was clipped by 4 bases and J by 7 bases, with 16 bases between them. This CDR3 region has 14 residues. CDR3 DNA: TGTGCCAGCAGCTCTAGAAGGGGGTTGAGTGGCTACACCTTC. Protein product: CASSSRRGLSGYTF.

This rearrangement joins TRBV2 to TRBJ2-7; perhaps TRBD1 as D (5 bases). The CDR3 sequence is 12 residues long. The V gene's germline CDR1 is SNHLY and CDR2 FYNNEI. V dropped 4 bases and J dropped 7 bases, with 11 bases sitting between them. CDR3 sequence (DNA): TGTGCCAGCAGTGGGACAATGGGGGAGCAGTACTTC. Its protein is CASSGTMGEQYF.

This clonotype was counted only a few times. This rearrangement joins TRBV20-1 to TRBJ2-5, with 9 bases lining up with TRBD2. The CDR3 is 16 residues long. The germline gives CDR1 DFQATT, CDR2 SNEGSKA (reference sequence). J was trimmed by 0 bases and V by 6 bases; bases with no gene match: 11. The CDR3, as DNA: TGCAGTGCCTCCCCTTTGGCGGGAGGGGACCAAGAGACCCAGTACTTC. Protein: CSASPLAGGDQETQYF.

This clonotype has more than one count but fewer than ten. The chain is built from TRBV29-1 and TRBJ2-3; D remains unclear. The CDR3 consists of 12 residues. Germline assignment: CDR1 SQVTM and CDR2 ANQGSEA. Trimming removed 1 base at V and 2 bases at J, with 4 bases between. In DNA form, the CDR3 reads TGCAGCGTTGAAGGAGCCACAGATACGCAGTATTTT. Its translation: CSVEGATDTQYF.

The gene calls are TRBV20-1 and TRBJ2-3, with 11 bases lining up with TRBD2. The germline gives CDR1 DFQATT, CDR2 SNEGSKA (reference sequence). V dropped 6 bases and J dropped 5; count of bases not matched to a gene: 10. The CDR3 length is 15 residues. CDR3: CSALTSGRAVDTQYF. The CDR3 nucleotides are TGCAGTGCCCTTACTAGCGGGAGAGCAGTAGATACGCAGTATTTT.

This clonotype turned up a few times. The V and J genes are TRBV29-1 and TRBJ2-1; D is tentatively TRBD1 or TRBD2 (5 bases each). Germline CDR1 reads SQVTM; CDR2 reads ANQGSEA. Trimming pared 0 bases from V and 8 bases from J, leaving 14 bases between. This CDR3 has 14 residues. The CDR3 coding sequence is TGCAGCGTTGAAGACAGGGAGCCTGTCGATGAGCAGTTCTTC. It specifies CSVEDREPVDEQFF.

This clonotype was picked up a small number of times. V is TRBV10-3 and J is TRBJ1-5; D is unclear. The V and J ends lost 3 bases and 1 base respectively, with 7 bases between them. Germline assignment: CDR1 ENHRY and CDR2 SYGVKD. CDR3 length: 14 residues. The CDR3 spells CAISDLQSNQPQHF. The CDR3 DNA follows: TGTGCCATCAGTGATCTTCAGAGCAATCAGCCCCAGCATTTT.

The V gene is TRBV20-1, the J gene TRBJ2-3; no clear D. The germline CDR1 and CDR2 sequences are DFQATT and SNEGSKA (reference sequence). The CDR3 contains 12 residues. The V end lost 3 bases, the J end lost 10 bases, and 14 bases lay between the germline ends. The CDR3 region is CSASLPPNPQYF. As DNA, the CDR3 is TGCAGTGCTAGTCTGCCGCCCAATCCGCAGTATTTT.

The chain links TRBV11-2 to TRBJ2-1, with 9 bases aligning to TRBD2. With V trimmed by 4 bases and J by 3 bases, 7 bases remained unmatched. CDR1 and CDR2 (germline): SGHAT, FQNNGV. The CDR3 contains 16 residues. The CDR3: CASSSLSGSGYNEQFF. For the CDR3, the DNA is TGTGCCAGCAGCTCTCTTAGCGGGAGCGGCTACAATGAGCAGTTCTTC.

A few counts support this clonotype. This chain connects TRBV10-3 to TRBJ1-6, with D hard to call. The ends were cut back, 6 bases at V and 8 bases at J, with 14 bases in the middle. CDR1 ENHRY and CDR2 SYGVKD come from the germline V gene. The CDR3 consists of 14 residues. In DNA, the CDR3 is TGTGCCATCAGCCCCAACAGAGCAGATTCACCCCTCCACTTT. Amino acids: CAISPNRADSPLHF.

The chain joins TRBV20-1 to TRBJ2-7; 9 bases agree with TRBD2. The V gene's germline CDR1 is DFQATT and CDR2 SNEGSKA (reference sequence). The CDR3 runs to 13 residues. The CDR3 protein is CRPNSGRNDEQYF. The CDR3 bases are TGCAGACCCAATAGCGGGAGAAACGACGAGCAGTACTTC.

This clonotype was counted at least ten times. The chain couples TRBV20-1 to TRBJ1-5; D is uncertain. CDR1 and CDR2 (germline): DFQATT, SNEGSKA (reference sequence). The CDR3 is 12 residues long. V shed 3 bases and J shed 5 bases, with 8 bases lying between them. Here the CDR3 reads CSARVSDQPQHF. Here the CDR3 DNA reads TGCAGTGCTAGGGTAAGCGATCAGCCCCAGCATTTT.

The rearrangement links TRBV24-1 to TRBJ1-5; unclear D gene. Germline CDR1 reads KGHDR; CDR2 reads SFDVKD. The V and J ends lost 4 bases and 3 bases respectively, with 9 bases between them. CDR3 length equals 14 residues. The CDR3 spells CATSDLLTNQPQHF. The CDR3 coding sequence is TGTGCCACCAGTGACCTGCTGACCAATCAGCCCCAGCATTTT.

The CDR3 sequence is CSATQGDTSYNEQFF. DNA of the CDR3: TGCAGCGCGACCCAGGGGGATACATCCTACAATGAGCAGTTCTTC. The rearrangement links TRBV29-1 to TRBJ2-1; 7 bases are a match to TRBD1. The V segment lost 7 bases and the J segment 1 base; nucleotides outside the gene matches: 10. Germline CDR1 and CDR2: SQVTM and ANQGSEA. The CDR3 totals 15 residues.

This chain connects TRBV30 to TRBJ2-7; 13 bases line up with TRBD2. Losses at the gene ends were 4 bases for V and 6 bases for J; bases not matched to a gene: 3. Germline CDR1 reads GTSNPN; CDR2 reads SVGIG (reference sequence). This CDR3 comprises 13 residues. The CDR3: CAWTGLAGPEQYF. DNA of the CDR3: TGTGCCTGGACGGGACTAGCGGGACCCGAGCAGTACTTC.

This clonotype was detected many times. The chain couples TRBV7-6 to TRBJ2-7, with TRBD1 as a possible D gene (5 bases). Per the germline V gene, CDR1 is SGHVS and CDR2 is FNYEAQ. V was pared by 1 base and J by 2 bases, with 12 bases between. This CDR3 has 15 residues. The CDR3 spells CASSLDWGNTYEQYF. CDR3 DNA sequence: TGTGCCAGCAGCTTAGACTGGGGCAACACCTACGAGCAGTACTTC.

This clonotype was detected only a few times. The J gene is TRBJ2-5, the V gene TRBV7-2; D remains unclear. V was shortened by 6 bases and J by 7 bases, with 9 bases between the two germline ends. Germline assignment: CDR1 SGHTA and CDR2 FQGNSA. This CDR3 contains 11 residues. The CDR3 DNA follows: TGTGCCAGCAGTCAAGCACTGACCCAGTACTTC. It translates to CASSQALTQYF.

This clonotype was seen a few times. V and J are TRBV7-8 and TRBJ1-3, with D maybe TRBD1 (6 bases). CDR1 SGHVS and CDR2 FQNEAQ come from the germline V gene. This CDR3 contains 16 residues. Trimming took off 4 bases at V and 0 bases at J, with 13 bases between the two ends. CDR3 nucleotide sequence: TGTGCCAGCAGCTACTATTTACAGGGCTCTGGAAACACCATATATTTT. It encodes CASSYYLQGSGNTIYF.

V is TRBV29-1 and J is TRBJ2-2, with D unclear. Germline V gene lookup returns CDR1 SQVTM and CDR2 ANQGSEA. Trimming took off 1 base at V and 6 bases at J, with 3 bases between the two ends. This CDR3 is built from 11 residues. The CDR3 bases are TGCAGCGTTGAAGGAGCCGGGGAGCTGTTTTTT. Amino acid sequence: CSVEGAGELFF.

This clonotype was counted only a few times. The chain couples TRBV28 to TRBJ1-2; D is perhaps TRBD1 (5 bases). V lost 5 bases to trimming and J lost 0 bases, with 13 bases between them. Per germline, CDR1 MDHEN and CDR2 SYDVKM. This CDR3 spans 15 amino acids. The CDR3 loop is CASSRSGGANYGYTF. As DNA, the CDR3 is TGTGCCAGCAGTAGGTCCGGGGGAGCTAACTATGGCTACACCTTC.

Written as DNA, the CDR3 is TGTGCCAGCTCGACCGCCGGGACAGGGGACAGCTCTGGAAACACCATATATTTT. This codes for CASSTAGTGDSSGNTIYF. The V gene is TRBV28, the J gene TRBJ1-3; 10 bases fit TRBD1. Germline trimming cut 8 bases from V and 0 bases from J; bases unmatched to any gene: 13. Germline V gene lookup returns CDR1 MDHEN and CDR2 SYDVKM. This CDR3 is 18 amino acids long.

This chain links TRBV5-1 with TRBJ2-5; 7 bases are a match to TRBD2. This CDR3 is built from 15 residues. The germline CDR1 and CDR2 sequences are SGHRS and YFSETQ. The V segment lost 2 bases and the J segment 2 bases; nucleotides outside the gene matches: 6. For the CDR3, the DNA is TGCGCCAGCAGCTTTTCTAGCGGAGGGCAAGAGACCCAGTACTTC. Translating it yields CASSFSSGGQETQYF.

The rearrangement links TRBV7-9 to TRBJ1-4; a weak D match, TRBD1 (5 bases). CDR1 SEHNR and CDR2 FQNEAQ come from the germline V gene (reference sequence). This CDR3 is 14 amino acids long. The V gene lost 2 bases and the J gene lost 6 bases, with 10 bases spanning the gap. CDR3 nucleotide sequence: TGTGCCAGCAGCTTACTGAGGGGAGATGAAAAACTGTTTTTT. Encoded protein: CASSLLRGDEKLFF.